Sequencing of this T cell receptor (beta chain) was carried out in a study of OX40 agonist ivuxolimab in advanced cancers. CDR1 and CDR2 from the germline V gene are SGHRS and YFSETQ. V was pared by 1 base and J by 9 bases, with 11 bases between. The CDR3 loop spans 13 amino acids. Using immunoSEQ multiplex PCR, the repertoire was profiled, and TCRdb retains in-frame clones only, with some absent. The data show 55,000 to 75,000 clones, around four fifths seen once. The chain recombines TRBV5-1 with TRBJ2-1, with a tentative D call TRBD2 (5 bases). The sequencing here drew on CD4+ or CD8+ T cells sorted from blood, taken in a trial of the OX40 agonist ivuxolimab. The sequence derives from an adult with an advanced solid tumor such as melanoma, head and neck, liver or kidney cancer. CDR3 sequence: CASSLTPEGEQFF. CDR3 DNA: TGCGCCAGCAGCTTGACACCCGAGGGTGAGCAGTTCTTC.